A selection of T cell receptor beta chains follows, all from one sample in a study of T cell responses to AZD1222 COVID-19 vaccine. Only in-frame clones appear in the TCRdb table, and some are missing; sequencing was by immunoSEQ multiplex PCR. The sample yields some 180,000 clones, about nine tenths seen once. Here the sequenced sample was peripheral blood, taken 28 days after the second AZD1222 dose. These receptors were taken from an adult who received the AZD1222 COVID-19 vaccine. CDR3s include the opening cysteine and the closing phenylalanine or tryptophan. D genes are given only for firm matches. Clone size is given for some rows only: seen once, a few or many times, or a class if the clone is expanded.

TRBJ2-7	-	-	TRBV19	TGTGCCAGTAGTATGCCAGGACACCTCTCCTACGAGCAGTACTTC	CASSMPGHLSYEQYF
TRBJ2-1	-	TRBD2	TRBV7-9	TGTGCCAGCAGCCCACTCTCTAGCGGGGGTGGGGAGTTCTTC	CASSPLSSGGGEFF
TRBJ2-2	once	TRBD2	TRBV4-2	TGTGCCAGCAGCCTAGCAGCGGGATCGAGCACCGGGGAGCTGTTTTTT	CASSLAAGSSTGELFF
TRBJ1-5	many	-	TRBV15	TGTGCCACCAGCAGAGATCCGGGGGGCAATCAGCCCCAGCATTTT	CATSRDPGGNQPQHF
TRBJ1-2	-	TRBD1	TRBV27	TGTGCCAGCAGTTCCGCGGCAGGGGGCGGATCAAACTATGGCTACACCTTC	CASSSAAGGGSNYGYTF
TRBJ1-3	-	TRBD1	TRBV13	TGTGCCAGCAGCGACTACAGGGGGCCCTCTGGAAACACCATATATTTT	CASSDYRGPSGNTIYF
TRBJ2-5	-	-	TRBV14	TGTGCCAGCAGCCAAAGGACCGCACTATATCGCGGAGAGACCCAGTACTTC	CASSQRTALYRGETQYF
TRBJ1-2	-	TRBD1	TRBV4-3	TGCGCCAGCAGCCCAGATTCCGACAGGGGAGATGGCTACACCTTC	CASSPDSDRGDGYTF
TRBJ2-5	-	-	TRBV5-1	TGCGCCAGCAGCTTGACAGGGATAGGGGCAAGCGTGACCCAGTACTTC	CASSLTGIGASVTQYF
TRBJ2-6	-	TRBD1	TRBV24-1	TGTGCCACCAGTAAAGGGGGCGCAGGGGCCAACGTCCTGACTTTC	CATSKGGAGANVLTF
TRBJ1-5	-	-	TRBV18	TGTGCCAGCTCACCCCAAGGGTGGGGTAGCAATCAGCCCCAGCATTTT	CASSPQGWGSNQPQHF
TRBJ1-5	-	-	TRBV4-1	TGCGCCAGCAGCCAAGATCGGGCAGATAGGGGCAATCAGCCCCAGCATTTT	CASSQDRADRGNQPQHF
TRBJ1-6	-	-	TRBV9	TGTGCCAGCAGCGGAACAGGGACCATTAATTCACCCCTCCACTTT	CASSGTGTINSPLHF
TRBJ1-2	-	-	TRBV7-2	TGTGCCAGCAGCTTAGTGGGGGGAGCTAACTATGGCTACACCTTC	CASSLVGGANYGYTF
TRBJ1-5	-	TRBD1	TRBV2	TGTGCCAGCAGTGAGGGACAGGGGGCGAATCAGCCCCAGCATTTT	CASSEGQGANQPQHF
TRBJ2-7	few	TRBD2	TRBV19	TGTGCCAGTAGCACGGGAGGATCCTACGAGCAGTACTTC	CASSTGGSYEQYF
TRBJ1-5	-	TRBD1	TRBV28	TGTGCCAGCACCCGGGGGGGGGTGACAGGGCCTAGCAATCAGCCCCAGCATTTT	CASTRGGVTGPSNQPQHF
TRBJ1-1	-	TRBD1	TRBV5-5	TGTGCCAGCAGCCTGCGGGACAGGGGGCTGCGGACTGAAGCTTTCTTT	CASSLRDRGLRTEAFF
TRBJ1-6	-	-	TRBV7-8	TGTGCCAGCAGCTTAACTACCCGTTTGGCTAATTCACCCCTCCACTTT	CASSLTTRLANSPLHF
TRBJ1-3	once	-	TRBV12-3/TRBV12-4	TGTGCCAGCAGTTTAAGGGTCGGAAACACCATATATTTT	CASSLRVGNTIYF
TRBJ1-6	-	TRBD1	TRBV28	TGTGCCAGCCTCAGCCCACCGGGACAGGGTCATTCACCCCTCCACTTT	CASLSPPGQGHSPLHF
TRBJ2-5	-	TRBD1	TRBV18	TGTGCCAGCTCATCCGGACAGGGCAGGTCGGAGACCCAGTACTTC	CASSSGQGRSETQYF
TRBJ1-1	once	-	TRBV7-9	TGTGCCAGCAGCTATACAGGGCTCTATAGAGCTGAAGCTTTCTTT	CASSYTGLYRAEAFF
TRBJ1-2	-	-	TRBV19	TGTGCCAGTAGAAACGATCGCGGCTATGGCTACACCTTC	CASRNDRGYGYTF
TRBJ1-1	-	-	TRBV30	TGTGCCTGGGGAACAGGGCGAGGGAGCACTGAAGCTTTCTTT	CAWGTGRGSTEAFF
TRBJ2-5	-	TRBD2	TRBV7-8	TGTGCCAGCAGCCGGGGGAGGGAAGAGACCCAGTACTTC	CASSRGREETQYF
TRBJ1-2	once	-	TRBV27	TGTGCCAGCAGCTCGAGGGACGCAGGGGCCACTAACTATGGCTACACCTTC	CASSSRDAGATNYGYTF
TRBJ1-1	-	TRBD1	TRBV5-4	TGTGCCAGCAGCTTGGCCTCAGGACAGGGGAGGACTGAAGCTTTCTTT	CASSLASGQGRTEAFF
TRBJ2-2	few	-	TRBV18	TGTGCCAGCTCACCGGACAACACCGGGGAGCTGTTTTTT	CASSPDNTGELFF
TRBJ2-5	-	-	TRBV5-1	TGCGCCAGCAGCCAGGGGGGAGAGACCCAGTACTTC	CASSQGGETQYF
TRBJ1-2	-	TRBD1	TRBV4-1	TGCGCCAGCAGCTACAGGACAGGAAACTATGGCTACACCTTC	CASSYRTGNYGYTF
TRBJ2-1	-	-	TRBV28	TGTGCCAGCAGTTTAAGTCATGAGTTTGGGCAGTTCTTC	CASSLSHEFGQFF
TRBJ2-1	once	-	TRBV7-9	TGTGCCAGCAGCCTGAGGAGCGATGAGCAGTTCTTC	CASSLRSDEQFF
TRBJ2-1	-	-	TRBV2	TGTGCCAGCAATATTAGGAGATCAGATGAGCAGTTCTTC	CASNIRRSDEQFF
TRBJ1-5	-	-	TRBV18	TGTGCCAGCTCCCCATCAATGAATCGCAATCAGCCCCAGCATTTT	CASSPSMNRNQPQHF
TRBJ1-2	-	-	TRBV19	TGTGCCAGTAGTCGAACAACAGGTACCTACTATGGCTACACCTTC	CASSRTTGTYYGYTF
TRBJ2-3	-	-	TRBV3-1/TRBV3-2	TGTGCCAGCAGCCAGCGCGGACTAAGCGGATGCACAGATACGCAGTATTTT	CASSQRGLSGCTDTQYF
TRBJ1-3	-	-	TRBV9	TGTGCCAGCAGCGTAGGGGAAGGGCGTAGTGGAAACACCATATATTTT	CASSVGEGRSGNTIYF
TRBJ2-3	-	-	TRBV11-2	TGTGCCAGCAGGGGGGGTCTCGCAGATACGCAGTATTTT	CASRGGLADTQYF
TRBJ2-7	-	TRBD2	TRBV4-1	TGCGCCAGCAGCCGACAGACTAGCGGGAGCTCCTACGAGCAGTACTTC	CASSRQTSGSSYEQYF
TRBJ2-2	once	TRBD2	TRBV30	TGTGCCTGGAGACGGACTAGCGGGCCCACCGGGGAGCTGTTTTTT	CAWRRTSGPTGELFF
TRBJ1-2	-	TRBD1	TRBV7-2	TGTGCCAGCAGCCCTACTCCGGACAGGGGGGATGGCTACACCTTC	CASSPTPDRGDGYTF
TRBJ2-2	-	-	TRBV3-1/TRBV3-2	TGTGCCAGCAGCCAAAAAAAGCTCCTCACCGGGGAGCTGTTTTTT	CASSQKKLLTGELFF
TRBJ1-2	-	-	TRBV19	TGTGCCAGTAGTATAGCGATATTGGCCCCACGGCTGAATGGCTACACCTTC	CASSIAILAPRLNGYTF
TRBJ1-1	-	TRBD1	TRBV7-9	TGTGCCAGCAGCTTGGACAGGGACACTGAAGCTTTCTTT	CASSLDRDTEAFF
TRBJ1-3	once	-	TRBV9	TGTGCCAGCAGTCGTGGAGGGCGGAGGGACTCTGGAAACACCATATATTTT	CASSRGGRRDSGNTIYF
TRBJ1-1	-	-	TRBV6-2/TRBV6-3	TGTGCCAGCAGCTCCGACAGCGTTAATGAAGCTTTCTTT	CASSSDSVNEAFF
TRBJ1-4	-	-	TRBV18	TGTGCCAGCTCACCCCAGGAGGCTAATGAAAAACTGTTTTTT	CASSPQEANEKLFF
TRBJ1-1	-	-	TRBV9	TGTGCCAGCAGCGTCAGTAACACTGAAGCTTTCTTT	CASSVSNTEAFF
TRBJ1-4	-	-	TRBV4-3	TGCGCCAGCAGCCAAGAAAGGTTTCAATCGGGGACGGGTAATGAAAAACTGTTTTTT	CASSQERFQSGTGNEKLFF
TRBJ2-7	-	TRBD1	TRBV19	TGTGCCAGTAGTATAGGGACAGGGGCCTACGAGCAGTACTTC	CASSIGTGAYEQYF
TRBJ1-4	-	-	TRBV9	TGTGCCAGCAGCCGCCAAGCCGCTAATGAAAAACTGTTTTTT	CASSRQAANEKLFF